The clone carrying this T cell receptor beta chain was seen a single time. TCRdb's table, derived via immunoSEQ multiplex PCR, lists solely in-frame clones and lacks some. The sample has 120,000 to 150,000 clones, around 82% seen once. The sample is drawn from a study of blood T cell repertoires in COVID-19. Germline assignment: CDR1 SEHNR and CDR2 FQNEAQ (reference sequence). Germline trimming cut 8 bases from V and 1 base from J; bases unmatched to any gene: 4. This CDR3 region has 13 residues. Material: peripheral blood. The receptor was isolated from a man aged 60 to 69 with active or convalescent COVID-19. The chain uses TRBV7-9 and TRBJ2-5, with 7 positions matching TRBD2. DNA for the CDR3: TGTGCCAGCGCAGTAGCGGGCCAAGAGACCCAGTACTTC. Amino acid sequence: CASAVAGQETQYF.